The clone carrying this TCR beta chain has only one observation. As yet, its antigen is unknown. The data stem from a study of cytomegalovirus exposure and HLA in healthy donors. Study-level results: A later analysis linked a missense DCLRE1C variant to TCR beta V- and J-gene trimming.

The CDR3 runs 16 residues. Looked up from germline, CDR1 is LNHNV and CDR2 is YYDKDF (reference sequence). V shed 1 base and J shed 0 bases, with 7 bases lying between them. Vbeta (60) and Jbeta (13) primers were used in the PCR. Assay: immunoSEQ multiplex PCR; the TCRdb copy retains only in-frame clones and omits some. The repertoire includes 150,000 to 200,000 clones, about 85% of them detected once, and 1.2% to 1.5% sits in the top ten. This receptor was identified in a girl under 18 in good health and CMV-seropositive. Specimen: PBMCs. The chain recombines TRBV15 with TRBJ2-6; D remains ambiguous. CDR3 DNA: TGTGCCACCAGCAGAGTCTCGCGCTCTGGGGCCAACGTCCTGACTTTC. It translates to CATSRVSRSGANVLTF.